Listed below are T cell receptor beta chains from one sample, sequenced in a study of blood T cell repertoires in COVID-19. The table came from immunoSEQ multiplex PCR; TCRdb's copy has only in-frame clones and leaves some out. Of 140,000 to 150,000 clones listed, roughly 90% are singletons. The sample consisted of peripheral blood. These receptor sequences come from a man between 65 and 85 years old with acute or convalescent COVID-19. The CDR3 runs from the conserved cysteine through the conserved F or W. D genes are given only for firm matches. For some rows the clone size is stated as once, few or many, or as a class when expanded; others skip it.

v_call: TRBV7-9
j_call: TRBJ2-7
clone_size: few
d_call: TRBD2
cdr3_aa: CASSPGRSYEQYF
cdr3_nt: TGTGCCAGCAGCCCCGGGAGGTCGTACGAGCAGTACTTC

v_call: TRBV12-5
j_call: TRBJ2-3
clone_size: once
d_call: TRBD2
cdr3_aa: CASGPGTSGGLFTDTQYF
cdr3_nt: TGTGCTAGTGGCCCAGGGACTAGCGGGGGGCTTTTCACAGATACGCAGTATTTT

v_call: TRBV2
j_call: TRBJ1-6
clone_size: NA
d_call: NA
cdr3_aa: CASSGDTFNSPLHF
cdr3_nt: TGTGCCAGCAGTGGGGACACCTTTAATTCACCCCTCCACTTT

v_call: TRBV9
j_call: TRBJ2-3
clone_size: NA
d_call: TRBD1
cdr3_aa: CASSARDRGTQYF
cdr3_nt: TGTGCCAGCAGCGCGCGGGACAGGGGAACGCAGTATTTT

v_call: TRBV9
j_call: TRBJ2-3
clone_size: NA
d_call: NA
cdr3_aa: CASSVAPRALTDTQYF
cdr3_nt: TGTGCCAGCAGCGTAGCCCCCAGGGCCCTCACAGATACGCAGTATTTT

v_call: TRBV7-9
j_call: TRBJ2-7
clone_size: NA
d_call: NA
cdr3_aa: CASSWADRAYEQYF
cdr3_nt: TGTGCCAGCAGCTGGGCGGACAGAGCCTACGAGCAGTACTTC

v_call: TRBV4-1
j_call: TRBJ1-2
clone_size: NA
d_call: NA
cdr3_aa: CASSQDPAGKYGYTF
cdr3_nt: TGCGCCAGCAGCCAAGATCCCGCAGGGAAATATGGCTACACCTTC

v_call: TRBV3-1/TRBV3-2
j_call: TRBJ1-5
clone_size: NA
d_call: NA
cdr3_aa: CASSSPGLNQPQHF
cdr3_nt: TGTGCCAGTAGTTCACCGGGACTAAATCAGCCCCAGCATTTT

v_call: TRBV19
j_call: TRBJ2-2
clone_size: NA
d_call: TRBD2
cdr3_aa: CASSLGTSGVLTGELFF
cdr3_nt: TGTGCCAGTAGCCTCGGAACTAGCGGGGTCCTTACCGGGGAGCTGTTTTTT

v_call: TRBV19
j_call: TRBJ1-2
clone_size: NA
d_call: TRBD1
cdr3_aa: CASNMGQSNYGYTF
cdr3_nt: TGTGCCAGTAACATGGGACAGTCTAACTATGGCTACACCTTC

v_call: TRBV5-1
j_call: TRBJ2-7
clone_size: NA
d_call: NA
cdr3_aa: CASSRLGAEQYF
cdr3_nt: TGCGCCAGCAGCCGACTTGGGGCCGAGCAGTACTTC

v_call: TRBV30
j_call: TRBJ2-1
clone_size: NA
d_call: TRBD2
cdr3_aa: CAWSDSGSVFF
cdr3_nt: TGTGCCTGGAGTGATAGCGGGAGCGTTTTCTTC

v_call: TRBV6-5
j_call: TRBJ1-1
clone_size: once
d_call: NA
cdr3_aa: CASSYSGGADTEAFF
cdr3_nt: TGTGCCAGCAGTTACTCTGGGGGCGCGGACACTGAAGCTTTCTTT

v_call: TRBV28
j_call: TRBJ1-2
clone_size: NA
d_call: TRBD1
cdr3_aa: CATGTGYGYTF
cdr3_nt: TGTGCCACCGGGACAGGGTATGGCTACACCTTC

v_call: TRBV19
j_call: TRBJ1-2
clone_size: NA
d_call: TRBD1
cdr3_aa: CASRPRDRINYGYTF
cdr3_nt: TGTGCCAGTAGACCCCGGGACAGAATTAACTATGGCTACACCTTC

v_call: TRBV3-1/TRBV3-2
j_call: TRBJ1-4
clone_size: NA
d_call: NA
cdr3_aa: CASSPRVLVNEKLFF
cdr3_nt: TGTGCCAGCAGCCCCAGGGTCTTGGTCAATGAAAAACTGTTTTTT

v_call: TRBV4-1
j_call: TRBJ2-3
clone_size: NA
d_call: NA
cdr3_aa: CASSPQEGEDTQYF
cdr3_nt: TGCGCCAGCAGCCCCCAGGAGGGTGAAGATACGCAGTATTTT

v_call: TRBV6-1
j_call: TRBJ2-4
clone_size: NA
d_call: TRBD2
cdr3_aa: CASSADGLAGVSKSKNIQYF
cdr3_nt: TGTGCCAGCAGTGCGGACGGTCTAGCGGGAGTTTCCAAAAGCAAAAACATTCAGTACTTC

v_call: TRBV24-1
j_call: TRBJ2-3
clone_size: NA
d_call: TRBD1
cdr3_aa: CATSDTTGVNTDTQYF
cdr3_nt: TGTGCCACCAGTGACACAACAGGGGTCAACACAGATACGCAGTATTTT

v_call: TRBV7-6
j_call: TRBJ1-4
clone_size: NA
d_call: NA
cdr3_aa: CASSLFTGPNEKLFF
cdr3_nt: TGTGCCAGCAGCTTATTCACCGGTCCTAATGAAAAACTGTTTTTT

v_call: TRBV19
j_call: TRBJ1-1
clone_size: NA
d_call: TRBD1
cdr3_aa: CASSSRDRWTEAFF
cdr3_nt: TGTGCCAGTAGTAGCCGGGACAGGTGGACTGAAGCTTTCTTT

v_call: TRBV7-8
j_call: TRBJ2-1
clone_size: NA
d_call: NA
cdr3_aa: CASSLEPGNEQFF
cdr3_nt: TGTGCCAGCAGCTTAGAACCCGGCAATGAGCAGTTCTTC

v_call: TRBV7-6
j_call: TRBJ1-6
clone_size: NA
d_call: NA
cdr3_aa: CASSLVAGGGYNSPLHF
cdr3_nt: TGTGCCAGCAGCTTAGTAGCCGGGGGGGGGTATAATTCACCCCTCCACTTT

v_call: TRBV28
j_call: TRBJ2-5
clone_size: NA
d_call: TRBD2
cdr3_aa: CASSAGGDYRDIAYF
cdr3_nt: TGTGCCAGCAGTGCGGGGGGGGATTACCGGGACATAGCGTACTTC

v_call: TRBV6-4
j_call: TRBJ2-7
clone_size: NA
d_call: TRBD1
cdr3_aa: CASSAIGGGDEQYF
cdr3_nt: TGTGCCAGCAGTGCAATAGGGGGCGGAGACGAGCAGTACTTC

v_call: TRBV29-1
j_call: TRBJ1-2
clone_size: NA
d_call: TRBD1
cdr3_aa: CSVEPSGQGLGYGYTF
cdr3_nt: TGCAGCGTTGAGCCCTCCGGACAGGGGCTTGGTTATGGCTACACCTTC

v_call: TRBV28
j_call: TRBJ2-3
clone_size: NA
d_call: NA
cdr3_aa: CASSSPSTDTQYF
cdr3_nt: TGTGCCAGCAGTTCCCCCTCCACAGATACGCAGTATTTT

v_call: TRBV20-1
j_call: TRBJ2-7
clone_size: NA
d_call: NA
cdr3_aa: CSAPQGYEQYF
cdr3_nt: TGCAGTGCTCCTCAGGGTTACGAGCAGTACTTC

v_call: TRBV4-1
j_call: TRBJ2-1
clone_size: NA
d_call: NA
cdr3_aa: CASSQGRRSSYNEQFF
cdr3_nt: TGCGCCAGCAGCCAAGGGCGAAGGAGCTCCTACAATGAGCAGTTCTTC

v_call: TRBV5-1
j_call: TRBJ2-2
clone_size: NA
d_call: TRBD1
cdr3_aa: CASSPGTGGAHGELFF
cdr3_nt: TGCGCCAGCAGCCCAGGGACAGGGGGCGCCCACGGGGAGCTGTTTTTT

v_call: TRBV7-2
j_call: TRBJ2-1
clone_size: NA
d_call: TRBD2
cdr3_aa: CASSQTSGGAASQFF
cdr3_nt: TGTGCCAGCAGCCAGACTAGCGGGGGGGCGGCTTCGCAGTTCTTC

v_call: TRBV5-6
j_call: TRBJ2-7
clone_size: NA
d_call: NA
cdr3_aa: CASSLESQGGIAYEQYF
cdr3_nt: TGTGCCAGCAGCTTGGAGTCGCAGGGAGGTATTGCCTACGAGCAGTACTTC

v_call: TRBV7-2
j_call: TRBJ1-1
clone_size: NA
d_call: NA
cdr3_aa: CASSLWTASHTEAFF
cdr3_nt: TGTGCCAGCAGCCTTTGGACAGCCAGCCACACTGAAGCTTTCTTT

v_call: TRBV20-1
j_call: TRBJ1-1
clone_size: NA
d_call: TRBD1
cdr3_aa: CSATGAPEAFF
cdr3_nt: TGCAGTGCAACAGGGGCCCCTGAAGCTTTCTTT

v_call: TRBV7-8
j_call: TRBJ1-2
clone_size: NA
d_call: NA
cdr3_aa: CASSDLRETTRPPYGYTF
cdr3_nt: TGTGCCAGCAGCGATCTACGGGAGACTACTCGTCCCCCCTATGGCTACACCTTC

v_call: TRBV7-2
j_call: TRBJ2-7
clone_size: NA
d_call: NA
cdr3_aa: CASSLHSSYEQYF
cdr3_nt: TGTGCCAGCAGCCTCCACAGCTCCTACGAGCAGTACTTC

v_call: TRBV3-1/TRBV3-2
j_call: TRBJ2-5
clone_size: NA
d_call: NA
cdr3_aa: CASSQWGGRGGKETQYF
cdr3_nt: TGTGCCAGCAGCCAGTGGGGCGGGAGAGGGGGTAAAGAGACCCAGTACTTC

v_call: TRBV29-1
j_call: TRBJ1-2
clone_size: NA
d_call: TRBD1
cdr3_aa: CSAAYRGGEGYTF
cdr3_nt: TGCAGCGCTGCGTACAGGGGGGGAGAAGGCTACACCTTC

v_call: TRBV12-5
j_call: TRBJ2-3
clone_size: NA
d_call: TRBD1
cdr3_aa: CASGSGTGVEDTQYF
cdr3_nt: TGTGCTAGTGGTTCGGGGACAGGGGTGGAAGATACGCAGTATTTT

v_call: TRBV19
j_call: TRBJ2-5
clone_size: NA
d_call: TRBD1
cdr3_aa: CASSTATGERTQYF
cdr3_nt: TGTGCCAGTAGTACCGCTACAGGGGAACGGACCCAGTACTTC

v_call: TRBV19
j_call: TRBJ2-1
clone_size: NA
d_call: NA
cdr3_aa: CASSQDYHNEQFF
cdr3_nt: TGTGCCAGTAGTCAGGACTACCACAATGAGCAGTTCTTC

v_call: TRBV5-4
j_call: TRBJ2-7
clone_size: NA
d_call: NA
cdr3_aa: CASSHLQGRRDEQYF
cdr3_nt: TGTGCCAGCAGCCACCTCCAGGGGCGCAGGGACGAGCAGTACTTC